The 15 T cell receptor beta chains reported below all come from one sample, sequenced in a study of tumor-infiltrating lymphocytes in oesophageal squamous cell carcinoma. MiXCR, run by TCRdb on the PCR reads, gives a single entry per CDR3 protein. The data hold roughly 20,000 distinct CDR3 sequences, with 45% to 50% observed a single time. Sequencing used esophageal tumor tissue. These receptors were collected from a male donor with esophageal squamous cell carcinoma.

This clonotype is judged medium-sized. The rearrangement links TRBV7-8 to TRBJ2-2; the D gene is possibly TRBD1 (6 bases). This CDR3 is 16 amino acids long. V was trimmed by 0 bases and J by 3 bases, leaving 11 bases between them. Germline CDR1 SGHVS, CDR2 FQNEAQ. CDR3 residues: CASSLAPRGYTGELFF. CDR3 nucleotides: TGTGCCAGCAGCTTAGCCCCCAGGGGTTACACCGGGGAGCTGTTTTTT.

This clonotype appeared a few times. Sequence at one end of the junction differs from germline and may be a read error. The V gene is TRBV7-6, the J gene TRBJ2-1; 9 bases are shared with TRBD2. Germline V gene lookup returns CDR1 SGHVS and CDR2 FNYEAQ. The CDR3 covers 13 residues. The CDR3 bases are TGTGCTAGCAGCTTAGGCACTAGCGGGGAGCAGTTCTTC. Translation gives CASSLGTSGEQFF. Full variable domain (rest looked up from reference TRBV7-6 and TRBJ2-1): GAGVSQSPRYKVTKRGQDVALRCDPISGHVSLYWYRQALGQGPEFLTYFNYEAQQDKSGLPNDRFSAERPEGSISTLTIQRTEQRDSAMYRCASSLGTSGEQFFGPGTRLTVL.

In this sample, this clonotype turned up many times. The genes are TRBV6-1 and TRBJ1-5; possible D gene TRBD1, 6 bases. CDR3 length: 15 amino acids. V lost 8 bases, J lost 2 bases, and 16 bases lay in between. Germline V gives CDR1 MNHNS, CDR2 SASEGT. The CDR3 DNA reads as TGTGCCAGCGAATGGGGGGCGATGGGCAATCAGCCCCAGCATTTT. Residues: CASEWGAMGNQPQHF.

The chain joins TRBV7-2 to TRBJ2-1, with D perhaps TRBD1 (6 bases). Matching the DNA end better, TRBJ2-7 makes the J call doubtful. The CDR3 totals 14 residues. Looked up from germline, CDR1 is SGHTA and CDR2 is FQGNSA. CDR3 sequence (DNA): TGTGCCAGCAGCACATCCCGGGACATTAACGAGCAGTACTTC. Its translation: CASSTSRDINEQYF.

In its sample, this clonotype was seen a few times. The rearrangement uses TRBV7-6 and TRBJ2-3; no reliable D call. The CDR3 is 14 residues long. Trimming stripped 8 bases from V and 0 bases from J, with 12 bases between. The germline V gene has CDR1 SGHVS and CDR2 FNYEAQ. DNA of the CDR3: TGTGCCAGCGCTGTTTCAAGGAGCACAGATACGCAGTATTTT. Protein product: CASAVSRSTDTQYF. Complete variable domain (other parts from reference TRBV7-6 and TRBJ2-3): GAGVSQSPRYKVTKRGQDVALRCDPISGHVSLYWYRQALGQGPEFLTYFNYEAQQDKSGLPNDRFSAERPEGSISTLTIQRTEQRDSAMYRCASAVSRSTDTQYFGPGTRLTVL.

This clonotype was counted once. The CDR3 DNA sequence: TGTGCCAGCAAGGGGACTAGCGGTACAGATACGCAGTACTTC. Translated, it gives CASKGTSGTDTQYF. The V gene is TRBV28, the J gene TRBJ2-5; 11 nucleotides line up with TRBD2. V lost 7 bases, J lost 11 bases, and 12 bases stayed unmatched. In germline, CDR1 is MDHEN, CDR2 SYDVKM. This CDR3 comprises 14 residues.

V is TRBV7-2 and J is TRBJ2-7, with 11 bases matching TRBD2. Germline V lookup: CDR1 SGHTA, CDR2 FQGNSA. This CDR3 contains 16 residues. V shed 3 bases and J 5 bases; nucleotides not matched to a gene: 9. The CDR3 loop is CASSLGLADPRHEQYF. The CDR3 DNA reads TGTGCCAGCAGCTTGGGACTAGCGGATCCCCGCCACGAGCAGTACTTC.

Here the CDR3 reads CASSTSGGTSGGALNEQFF. CDR3 coding DNA: TGTGCCAGCAGCACCTCCGGCGGGACTAGCGGGGGGGCTTTGAATGAGCAGTTCTTC. This chain uses TRBV7-3 with TRBJ2-1, with 16 bases aligning to TRBD2. The ends lost 5 bases at V and 7 bases at J; junction bases unmatched: 14. Germline CDR1 is SGHTA and CDR2 is FQGTGA. This CDR3 contains 19 residues.

This chain connects TRBV18 to TRBJ2-1; TRBD1 agrees at 8 bases. The J call may be wrong; the DNA end is better matched by TRBJ2-7. The V gene's germline CDR1 is KGHSH and CDR2 LQKENI. The CDR3 totals 13 residues. The CDR3 protein is CATNQGAYYEQYF. In DNA form, the CDR3 reads TGTGCCACCAATCAGGGGGCTTATTACGAGCAGTACTTC.

The chain employs TRBV7-2 and TRBJ2-7; D unresolved. The J call is doubtful: the DNA matches TRBJ2-1 better. Germline CDR1 SGHTA, CDR2 FQGNSA. There are 11 residues in the CDR3. CDR3 in DNA: TGTGCCAGCACCCCCGGCGGTGAGCAGTTCTTC. Translation: CASTPGGEQFF.

This clonotype was seen a handful of times. This sequence joins TRBV7-2 and TRBJ2-3; 13 positions match TRBD2. The J call may be wrong; the DNA end is better matched by TRBJ2-7. The CDR3 is 16 residues long. The germline CDR1 and CDR2 sequences are SGHTA and FQGNSA. The CDR3 nucleotides are TGTGCCAGCAGCGGAAGCGGACTAGCGGGAGCCCACGAGCAGTACTTC. It translates to CASSGSGLAGAHEQYF.

This clonotype was seen ten or more times. The J gene is TRBJ1-2, the V gene TRBV6-6, with D perhaps TRBD1 (5 bases). Germline V gene data show CDR1 as MNHNY and CDR2 as SVGAGI (reference sequence). The CDR3 contains 14 residues. Trimming shortened V by 0 bases and J by 6 bases, and 11 bases separated the two germline ends. The DNA of the CDR3 is TGTGCCAGCAGTTACTCGGACAAGACAGATGGCTACACCTTC. It translates to CASSYSDKTDGYTF.

This chain connects TRBV5-1 to TRBJ1-2; D is uncertain. The CDR3 has 14 amino acids. V shed 0 bases and J shed 4 bases, with 10 bases lying between them. Germline lookup yields CDR1 SGHRS and CDR2 YFSETQ. CDR3 sequence reads: CASSLGIDSYGYTF. In DNA form, the CDR3 reads TGCGCCAGCAGCTTGGGAATCGATAGCTATGGCTACACCTTC.

This clonotype was seen ten or more times. The V gene is TRBV6-1, the J gene TRBJ2-1; D not certain. CDR3 length: 12 residues. CDR1 and CDR2 from the germline V gene are MNHNS and SASEGT. V was shortened by 7 bases and J by 13 bases, with 17 bases between the two germline ends. CDR3 region: CASTEVPGNQFF. The CDR3 DNA is TGTGCCAGCACCGAGGTACCGGGTAATCAGTTCTTC.

About this clonotype itself: Because it lacks the conserved phenylalanine or tryptophan at the end, this CDR3 is likely a read error. Because the CDR3's place on the DNA is in doubt, the DNA is left out and the CDR3 is given as listed by TCRdb. The rearrangement joins TRBV19 to TRBJ2-1; the table's D gene call, TRBD1, was not cross checked with the DNA. Inclusive of both ends, the CDR3 amounts to 16 amino acids. CDR1 and CDR2 (germline): LNHDA, SQIVND (reference sequence). This CDR3 reads CASSGDLAKNIQYFGA.